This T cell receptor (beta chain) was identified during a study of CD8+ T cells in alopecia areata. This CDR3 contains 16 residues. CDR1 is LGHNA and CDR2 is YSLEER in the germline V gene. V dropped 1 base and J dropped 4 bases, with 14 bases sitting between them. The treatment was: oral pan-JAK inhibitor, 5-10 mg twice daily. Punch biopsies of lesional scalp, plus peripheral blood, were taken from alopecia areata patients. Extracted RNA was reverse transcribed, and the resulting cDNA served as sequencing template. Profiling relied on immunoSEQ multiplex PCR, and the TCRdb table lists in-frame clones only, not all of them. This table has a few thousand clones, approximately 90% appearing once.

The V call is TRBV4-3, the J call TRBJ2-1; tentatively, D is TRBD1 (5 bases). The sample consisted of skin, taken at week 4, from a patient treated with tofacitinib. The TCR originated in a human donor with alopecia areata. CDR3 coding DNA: TGCGCCAGCAGCCAAGTAGCTGGGCAGGGATACAATGAGCAGTTCTTC. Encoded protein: CASSQVAGQGYNEQFF.